One sample yielded the 21 T cell receptor beta chains listed below, sequenced in a study of T cells in Graves' hyperthyroidism and ophthalmopathy. Amplified TCR beta CDR3 regions came from RNA transcripts. The TCR CDR3 was amplified in a first-round RT-PCR using the HTBI primer set. TCRdb re-analysed the multiplex PCR reads in MiXCR, keeping a single row per CDR3 protein. The data show fewer than 900,000 distinct CDR3 sequences, with roughly a sixth seen just once and 16% held by the top ten. The sequenced sample was blood. The receptors originated from a woman aged 45 to 65 with Graves' hyperthyroidism that later progressed to Graves' ophthalmopathy.

The chain employs TRBV5-1 and TRBJ2-4; D might be TRBD2 (5 bases). Trimming shortened V by 3 bases and J by 2 bases, and 9 bases separated the two germline ends. Germline V gene lookup returns CDR1 SGHRS and CDR2 YFSETQ. This CDR3 has 14 residues. The DNA of the CDR3 is TGCGCCAGCAGCTCCCCGGGGACCAAAAACATTCAGTACTTC. This codes for CASSSPGTKNIQYF.

This clonotype occurred a few times. This sequence joins TRBV20-1 and TRBJ1-2; 7 bases are shared with TRBD1. Unmatched junction bases numbered 14, after V lost 6 bases and J lost 7 bases. Germline V lookup: CDR1 DFQATT, CDR2 SNEGSKA (reference sequence). The CDR3 spans 14 residues. In nucleotides, the CDR3 is TGCAGTGCCCAAGGGGGCAGGGGAAAGGGTGGCTACACCTTC. Encoded protein: CSAQGGRGKGGYTF.

This clonotype was detected a few times. V usage is TRBV3-1 and J usage is TRBJ2-1; a weak D match, TRBD2 (6 bases). This CDR3 region has 12 residues. From germline, CDR1 is LGHDT and CDR2 YNNKEL (reference sequence). Trimming removed 4 bases at V and 12 bases at J, with 13 bases between. The CDR3 DNA reads TGTGCCAGCAGCCCCAGCGGGTTGGGGCAGTTCTTC. The encoded protein is CASSPSGLGQFF.

The chain employs TRBV4-1 and TRBJ2-1, with 9 bases fitting TRBD1. CDR3 length: 18 amino acids. Trimming took 1 base from V and 0 from J; bases not matched to a gene: 7. Germline lookup yields CDR1 MGHRA and CDR2 YSYEKL. CDR3 DNA: TGCGCCAGCAGCCAAGTTTCGGGGACAGGGAGCTCCTACAATGAGCAGTTCTTC. It translates to CASSQVSGTGSSYNEQFF.

The table lists this clonotype with many counts. This chain uses TRBV30 with TRBJ1-1; the D is unclear. This CDR3 has 13 amino acids. V dropped 4 bases and J dropped 5 bases, with 14 bases sitting between them. Germline V gives CDR1 GTSNPN, CDR2 SVGIG (reference sequence). The DNA of the CDR3 is TGTGCCTGGAATATCGGCAAAGAAACTGAAGCTTTCTTT. This sequence encodes CAWNIGKETEAFF.

This rearrangement joins TRBV20-1 to TRBJ2-2, with 7 bases fitting TRBD1. Trimming took 5 bases from V and 5 from J; bases not matched to a gene: 2. From germline, CDR1 is DFQATT and CDR2 SNEGSKA (reference sequence). The CDR3 spans 12 residues. The CDR3 bases are TGCAGTGCTTCGGACAGGACCGGGGAGCTGTTTTTT. It specifies CSASDRTGELFF.

This clonotype was counted many times. Written as DNA, the CDR3 is TGTGCCAGCAGTTCCCGCGGGACAGCGGCCTACGAGCAGTACTTC. It translates to CASSSRGTAAYEQYF. The V call is TRBV6-1, the J call TRBJ2-7, with D possibly TRBD1 on 7 matching bases. Trimming shortened V by 5 bases and J by 2 bases, and 16 bases separated the two germline ends. The CDR3 consists of 15 residues. CDR1 is MNHNS and CDR2 is SASEGT in the germline V gene.

The J gene is TRBJ1-4, the V gene TRBV7-2; possible D gene TRBD1, 6 bases. From germline, CDR1 is SGHTA and CDR2 FQGNSA. The V and J ends lost 5 bases and 6 bases respectively, with 16 bases between them. The CDR3 has 15 amino acids. CDR3 coding DNA: TGTGCCAGCAGCCGATTTGACAGGAGGGATGAAAAACTGTTTTTT. Its translation is CASSRFDRRDEKLFF. Drawing the rest from reference TRBV7-2 and TRBJ1-4, the complete variable domain is GAGVSQSPSNKVTEKGKDVELRCDPISGHTALYWYRQSLGQGLEFLIYFQGNSAPDKSGLPSDRFSAERTGGSVSTLTIQRTQQEDSAVYLCASSRFDRRDEKLFFGSGTQLSVL.

About this clonotype itself: Given a much more abundant clone one base away, this may be a read error. The chain has TRBV3-1 and TRBJ2-1; D is uncertain. The length of the CDR3 is 15 residues. With 0 bases removed from V and 4 bases from J, the gap between germline ends came to 10 bases. The V gene's germline CDR1 is LGHDT and CDR2 YNNKEL (reference sequence). Written as DNA, the CDR3 is TGTGCCAGCAGCCAAGACCCGGTGGGTTACAATGAGCAGTTCTTC. This encodes CASSQDPVGYNEQFF.

This clonotype was seen more than once but under ten times. This rearrangement joins TRBV7-9 to TRBJ1-2; 7 bases align to TRBD1. Germline CDR1 and CDR2: SEHNR and FQNEAQ (reference sequence). V was clipped by 4 bases and J by 6 bases; unmatched bases: 5. There are 13 residues in the CDR3. The CDR3 sequence is CASSYIRGDGYTF. The DNA for the CDR3 is TGTGCCAGCAGCTACATCAGGGGGGATGGCTACACCTTC.

This rearrangement joins TRBV12-5 to TRBJ2-7; possible D gene TRBD2, 5 bases. Germline V gene lookup returns CDR1 LGHNT and CDR2 FRNRAP. This CDR3 has 15 residues. The V end lost 8 bases, the J end lost 3 bases, and 20 bases lay between the germline ends. DNA of the CDR3: TGTGCTAGTAGCCACTCGGGCCGGGATCACTACGAGCAGTACTTC. Protein product: CASSHSGRDHYEQYF.

This clonotype has more than one count but fewer than ten. The chain couples TRBV20-1 to TRBJ1-6; tentative D call: TRBD1 (6 bases). The ends were cut back, 0 bases at V and 7 bases at J, with 7 bases in the middle. Germline V gene sequence: CDR1 DFQATT, CDR2 SNEGSKA (reference sequence). There are 13 residues in the CDR3. CDR3 nucleotides: TGCAGTGCTAGAGATCAGGGGAATTCACCCCTCCACTTT. Translation: CSARDQGNSPLHF.

The chain recombines TRBV20-1 with TRBJ2-1; D remains unclear. Germline values: CDR1 DFQATT, CDR2 SNEGSKA (reference sequence). The CDR3 consists of 13 residues. V lost 1 base to trimming and J lost 7 bases, with 11 bases between them. This CDR3 reads CSARVGSLNEQFF. The CDR3 DNA reads as TGCAGTGCTAGAGTTGGAAGCCTTAATGAGCAGTTCTTC.

Notes on this clonotype: This sequence may be a read error, since a much larger clone differs from it by one base. The chain links TRBV11-2 to TRBJ1-2; possibly TRBD1 for D (6 bases). Germline V gene lookup returns CDR1 SGHAT and CDR2 FQNNGV. The CDR3 totals 14 residues. Written as DNA, the CDR3 is TGTGCCAGCAGCTCGATCCGGGACACTTATGGCTACGCCTTC. As protein: CASSSIRDTYGYAF. Complete variable domain (other parts from reference TRBV11-2 and TRBJ1-2): EAGVAQSPRYKIIEKRQSVAFWCNPISGHATLYWYQQILGQGPKLLIQFQNNGVVDDSQLPKDRFSAERLKGVDSTLKIQPAKLEDSAVYLCASSSIRDTYGYAFGSGTRLTVV.

This clonotype was observed at least ten times. The chain links TRBV18 to TRBJ2-3; tentatively, D is TRBD1 (5 bases). CDR1 KGHSH and CDR2 LQKENI come from the germline V gene. CDR3 size: 15 residues. V lost 2 bases and J 2 bases, leaving 11 bases between the germline ends. In nucleotides, the CDR3 is TGTGCCAGCTCACCAACAGGACCTACCACAGATACGCAGTATTTT. It translates to CASSPTGPTTDTQYF. Based on the CDR3 plus reference TRBV18 and TRBJ2-3, the full variable domain is NAGVMQNPRHLVRRRGQEARLRCSPMKGHSHVYWYRQLPEEGLKFMVYLQKENIIDESGMPKERFSAEFPKEGPSILRIQQVVRGDSAAYFCASSPTGPTTDTQYFGPGTRLTVL.

A few counts support this clonotype. The V call is TRBV7-9, the J call TRBJ2-3; maybe TRBD2 (5 bases). V lost 4 bases and J lost 2, with 19 bases in between. Germline CDR1 and CDR2: SEHNR and FQNEAQ (reference sequence). The CDR3 has 17 residues. The CDR3 protein is CASSSKDSLYYTDTQYF. CDR3 bases: TGTGCCAGCAGCTCCAAGGACTCCCTCTACTACACAGATACGCAGTATTTT.

This clonotype was seen repeatedly, ten times or more. The rearrangement links TRBV10-1 to TRBJ1-5; possible D gene TRBD1, 6 bases. The germline V gene encodes CDR1 WNHNN and CDR2 SYGVQD (reference sequence). Trimming shortened V by 0 bases and J by 6 bases, and 6 bases separated the two germline ends. The CDR3 is 13 amino acids. The DNA of the CDR3 is TGCGCCAGCAGTGAGTCACAGGGTCAGCCCCAGCATTTT. Translating it yields CASSESQGQPQHF.

This clonotype was detected ten times or more. This chain links TRBV28 with TRBJ1-2, with D maybe TRBD1 (5 bases). The germline V gene has CDR1 MDHEN and CDR2 SYDVKM. V lost 4 bases, J lost 8 bases, and 20 bases lay in between. The CDR3 extends over 15 amino acids. CDR3 in amino acids: CASSSRMGRVSGYTF. The CDR3 region has the DNA TGTGCCAGCAGTTCGAGAATGGGACGGGTATCAGGCTACACCTTC.

This chain connects TRBV20-1 to TRBJ2-5; 12 bases align to TRBD2. V dropped 1 base and J dropped 1; count of bases not matched to a gene: 4. Germline V lookup: CDR1 DFQATT, CDR2 SNEGSKA (reference sequence). The CDR3 is 16 residues long. The CDR3, as DNA: TGCAGTGCTAGAGGGACTAGCGGGGCGATCCAAGAGACCCAGTACTTC. It specifies CSARGTSGAIQETQYF.

At least ten counts were recorded for this clonotype. The chain recombines TRBV18 with TRBJ1-1, with 7 bases fitting TRBD1. CDR3 length: 15 residues. CDR1 is KGHSH, CDR2 LQKENI, per germline. Trimming took 6 bases from V and 0 from J; bases not matched to a gene: 7. The CDR3 bases are TGTGCCAGCTCGATGCCGGGACAGATGAACACTGAAGCTTTCTTT. Translation gives CASSMPGQMNTEAFF.

This clonotype occurred many times. The genes are TRBV7-2 and TRBJ2-3; 8 nucleotides align to TRBD2. Per the germline V gene, CDR1 is SGHTA and CDR2 is FQGNSA. V was clipped by 2 bases and J by 2 bases; unmatched bases: 3. The CDR3 has 15 residues. CDR3: CASSLQRGNTDTQYF. The CDR3 DNA follows: TGTGCCAGCAGCTTACAGCGGGGGAACACAGATACGCAGTATTTT.